This TCR beta chain was captured by sequencing in a study of shared clonotypes between healthy human individuals. In the study overall: Each donor's CD4 naive and CD4 memory cells filled three plates apiece, CD8 naive two, and CD8 memory one. Study-wide results and caveats: Estimated richness values were generally larger in naive subsets than in memory subsets.

The trim removed 2 bases at V and 5 bases at J, leaving 3 bases unmatched. Germline loops: CDR1 SGHRS, CDR2 YFSETQ. This CDR3 spans 14 amino acids. Clones were sequenced by immunoSEQ multiplex PCR, and TCRdb holds only the in-frame ones, with some missing. The table shows 2,500,000 or so clones, with 80% to 95% occurring only once. This clone was observed once. Its antigen remains unknown. The chain couples TRBV5-1 to TRBJ2-7, with 11 bases aligning to TRBD1. The sequence was collected from a man between 18 and 35 years old in good health. Some clones in this sample may be carry-over from other donors' samples. Source material: naive CD4+ T cells from PBMCs. As to subset: CD45RA+ positively selected. The DNA for the CDR3 is TGCGCCAGCAGCTTCGGGGACAGGGGGGACGAGCAGTACTTC. It yields the protein CASSFGDRGDEQYF.